Listed here is a single TCR beta chain. This clonotype was recorded many times. This clone's antigen is unknown. No base quality values were provided; no much bigger clone lies one nucleotide off. Ophthalmopathy patients had moderately to severely active disease, with a Clinical Activity Score of 3 or more, a NOSPECS grade of 4 or more, and a disease duration of less than 3 months. Exclusion was applied to patients with uncontrolled infections, other autoimmune diseases, pregnancy or lactation. Diagnoses relied on clinical symptoms, serum thyroxine and TRAb, thyroid ultrasound and orbital computed tomography. PBMCs were isolated from about 9.1 ml of fresh peripheral blood by Ficoll-Paque density gradient centrifugation. Total RNA was extracted with Trizol reagent, and quality was checked on an Agilent 2100 Bioanalyzer. This record comes from a study of T cells in Graves' hyperthyroidism and ophthalmopathy (dated by TCRdb to the late 2010s). About the investigation overall: Peripheral blood was sampled at the time of initial diagnosis, prior to any treatment. According to the paper, TCR Vbeta CDR3 sequencing was carried out on roughly 130 peripheral blood samples, which came from approximately 43 ophthalmopathy, some 73 hyperthyroidism and about 17 progressor patients. Prospective prediction of ophthalmopathy was tested in an independent validation cohort of approximately 19 hyperthyroidism patients and 15 to 17 patients who later progressed to ophthalmopathy. To identify TCR V-J signatures that set the groups apart, the researchers used a discovery cohort of 90 to 100 patients, made up of under 50 with Graves' ophthalmopathy and about 55 with stable Graves' hyperthyroidism. The 100 or so discovery patients were divided at random into training and test sets in a 7:3 ratio. In over five Graves' hyperthyroidism patients, the study also compared T-cell repertoires from thyroid tissue with T-cell repertoires from blood. After sampling, hyperthyroidism patients received methimazole starting at 30 mg daily, and ophthalmopathy patients received high-dose intravenous methylprednisolone. Results the study describes overall, beyond this receptor: During validation, the model predicted progression to ophthalmopathy a median of about 6.5 months ahead of onset, with 60% to 71% sensitivity and about 72% specificity. A 13 V-J signature model separated ophthalmopathy from stable hyperthyroidism, with approximately 87% sensitivity and around 84% specificity in cross-validation and 80%/75% in testing. Most expanded thyroid clonotypes (frequency above 0.001) were also detected in blood, a finding suggesting that blood repertoires may reflect thyroid immune responses. No statistical method was used to set the sample size in advance, and investigators knew the group allocation.

Amplification of TCR beta CDR3 regions was carried out from RNA transcripts. The TCR CDR3 was subjected to a first round of RT-PCR using the HTBI primer set and the Qiagen OneStep RT-PCR kit. A second multiplex PCR round built the libraries, followed by size selection and purification. Paired-end sequencing of the libraries was performed with 100 bp reads on an Illumina HiSeq2000. On the study's bioinformatics: Raw data were processed with SOAPnuke, discarding reads with adapters, uncalled bases, mean Phred below 15, or no exact constant-primer or identifier match. COPE v1.2.5 was used to merge high-quality paired reads, and clonotypes were defined as unique nucleotide sequences. MiTCR v1.1 was used to align the clonotypes against IMGT TRBV, TRBD and TRBJ reference segments. The analysis was restricted to V-J combinations with a frequency above 0.0001, which together covered 99.2% of the repertoires. A TCS score was defined as the ratio between F50 (clonal expansion) and ExV (chaos), using BLOSUM62-based TCRdist between CDR3 peptides within each V-J. Welch's t-statistics and random forest reduced several hundred V-J features to 10 to 15, which were used in a naive Bayes classifier (R e1071). In TCRdb, the public reads were trimmed at Q25 with fastp and aligned with MiXCR, with productive beta chains retained. CDR3 protein sequences are deduplicated, and each keeps its most common genes and DNA. TCRdb, not the authors, supplied the V and J calls. This sample gives 300,000 to 500,000 distinct CDR3 sequences in total; roughly 13% of them show up just once. Around 27% of the sample comes from the top ten.

For CDR1 and CDR2, the germline V gene lists LGHNT and FRNRAP. The CDR3 measures 16 amino acids from cysteine to phenylalanine. This entry keeps only the CDR3 DNA: 48 bases, framed from base 1. Unmatched junction bases come to 8, with V trimmed by 3 bases and J by 3 bases. The V and J genes are TRBV12-5 and TRBJ1-1; 9 junctional bases match TRBD1. Sequencing was performed on blood. The TCR comes from a middle-aged man with Graves' ophthalmopathy. CDR3 sequence: CASGFTAGTGYTEAFF. The DNA sequence reads TGTGCTAGTGGTTTCACAGCCGGGACAGGGTACACTGAAGCTTTCTTT.